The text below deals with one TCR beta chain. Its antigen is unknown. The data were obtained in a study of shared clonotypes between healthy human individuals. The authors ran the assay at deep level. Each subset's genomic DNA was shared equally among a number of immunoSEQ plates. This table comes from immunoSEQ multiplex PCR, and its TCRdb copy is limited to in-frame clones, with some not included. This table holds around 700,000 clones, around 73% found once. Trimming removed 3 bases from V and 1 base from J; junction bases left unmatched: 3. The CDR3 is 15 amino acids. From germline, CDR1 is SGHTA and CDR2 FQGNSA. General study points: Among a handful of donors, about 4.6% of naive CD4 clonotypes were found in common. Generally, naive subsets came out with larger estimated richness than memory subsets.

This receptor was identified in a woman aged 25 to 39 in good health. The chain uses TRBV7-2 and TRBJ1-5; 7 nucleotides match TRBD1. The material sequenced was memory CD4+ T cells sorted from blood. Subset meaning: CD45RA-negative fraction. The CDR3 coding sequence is TGTGCCAGCAGCTTGGGGACAGCCAGCAATCAGCCCCAGCATTTT. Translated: CASSLGTASNQPQHF.